This TCR beta chain comes out of a study of response to subunit inactivated influenza vaccine. CDR3 size: 13 residues. Germline assignment: CDR1 MNHEY and CDR2 SVGEGT. Trimming stripped 11 bases from V and 4 bases from J, with 17 bases between. This clonotype was detected a few times. TCRdb recomputed calls from the RT-PCR reads with MiXCR, one row per CDR3 protein. The sample has about 540,000 distinct CDR3 sequences, roughly 25% seen once. The sample was also reused in another study, on T cells expressing NK-cell markers. As that report states: TCR beta cDNA was generated via 5'RACE template switching incorporating UMIs. Each TCR beta repertoire originated in sorted T cells that were CD3+CD56+NKG2C+, CD3+CD56+NKG2C- or CD3+CD56-NKG2C+. An anti-gamma-delta TCR antibody was added in several experiments. It restricted sorting to alpha-beta TCR-expressing T cells. Dominant NKG2C+ clonotypes in over 5 donors made up about 1.0-7.0% of CD8+ T cells.

This specimen consisted of CD4+ T cells sorted from PBMCs, obtained less than 13 days after vaccination. The sequence was obtained from a man in his fifties or sixties who received an inactivated influenza vaccine. This rearrangement joins TRBV6-2 or TRBV6-3 to TRBJ1-2; the D is unclear. The CDR3 here is CAGRSSGSYGYTF. CDR3 DNA: TGTGCCGGCCGAAGCTCCGGGAGCTATGGCTACACCTTC.